The next 20 T cell receptor beta chains were all read from a single sample in a study of metastatic and nonmetastatic thyroid tumors. Patients underwent thyroid surgery, and none had received any treatment before it. Using MiXCR, TCRdb reanalyzed the PCR reads. This table holds over 20,000 clones, 20% to 30% found once. The sample comprised tumor tissue. Receptor source: a male donor with papillary thyroid cancer or a benign thyroid nodule (not recorded which). Some clones in this sample may be carry-over from other donors' samples.

In its sample, this clone was seen many times. This chain connects TRBV29-1 to TRBJ2-7; a possible D gene is TRBD2 (6 bases). The CDR3 is 11 amino acids. Germline V gives CDR1 SQVTM, CDR2 ANQGSEA. The V gene lost 4 bases and the J gene lost 7 bases, with 11 bases spanning the gap. The CDR3, as DNA: TGCAGCGTTGGCCGGGACTTAGAGCAGTACTTC. Protein: CSVGRDLEQYF.

This clone has a count of ten or more. V and J are TRBV27 and TRBJ2-3; TRBD2 agrees at 8 bases. V lost 2 bases, J lost 5 bases, and 6 bases stayed unmatched. Germline values: CDR1 MNHEY, CDR2 SMNVEV (reference sequence). The CDR3 sequence is 15 residues long. CDR3 amino acids: CASSLPGGPGDTQYF. CDR3 coding DNA: TGTGCCAGCAGTTTACCGGGAGGGCCGGGAGATACGCAGTATTTT.

The chain combines TRBV6-2 or TRBV6-3 with TRBJ2-1; 11 bases line up with TRBD2. The CDR3 consists of 18 residues. The J segment lost 4 bases and the V segment lost 4 bases, leaving 12 bases of the junction unmatched. Germline V gene sequence: CDR1 MNHEY, CDR2 SVGEGT. CDR3 DNA sequence: TGTGCCAGCAGTTCAAGCCGTACTAGCGGGAGTGGTTACAATGAGCAGTTCTTC. Its translation is CASSSSRTSGSGYNEQFF.

This clone has a handful of counts. The CDR3 reads CASSPEQGALYNEQFF. The CDR3 bases are TGTGCCAGCAGTCCAGAACAGGGGGCCCTGTACAATGAGCAGTTCTTC. The chain joins TRBV6-1 to TRBJ2-1, with 9 bases identical to TRBD1. CDR3 length equals 16 residues. Per the germline V gene, CDR1 is MNHNS and CDR2 is SASEGT. V shed 5 bases and J 4 bases; nucleotides not matched to a gene: 9.

Ten or more counts support this clone. The chain employs TRBV6-2 or TRBV6-3 and TRBJ1-2, with TRBD1 identical over 8 bases. Losses at the gene ends were 2 bases for V and 0 bases for J; bases not matched to a gene: 5. CDR3 length: 16 amino acids. The germline CDR1 and CDR2 sequences are MNHEY and SVGEGT. CDR3 region: CASSYGTGSSNYGYTF. CDR3 in DNA: TGTGCCAGCAGTTACGGGACAGGATCGTCTAACTATGGCTACACCTTC.

In this sample, this clone turned up a few times. Being one base from a much bigger clone, this may be a read error. The chain carries TRBV19 and TRBJ2-7, with D perhaps being TRBD1 or TRBD2 (5 bases each). V gave up 5 bases and J gave up 2 bases, with 13 bases separating them. This CDR3 has 14 residues. Germline values: CDR1 LNHDA, CDR2 SQIVND (reference sequence). CDR3 protein: CASSLGTVTYEQYF. Written as DNA, the CDR3 is TGTGCCAGTAGTCTCGGGACGGTAACCTACGAGCAGTACTTC.

At least ten counts were recorded for this clone. V usage is TRBV3-1 and J usage is TRBJ2-7; D is perhaps TRBD2 (6 bases). There are 16 residues in the CDR3. Between the trimmed V and J ends, which lost 1 base and 4 bases, there was a span of 17 bases. CDR1 and CDR2 from the germline V gene are LGHDT and YNNKEL (reference sequence). The CDR3 loop reads CASSQVRYGSGYEQYF. The CDR3, as DNA: TGTGCCAGCAGCCAAGTACGTTACGGGAGCGGTTACGAGCAGTACTTC.

The table lists this clone with a count of one. V is TRBV5-1 and J is TRBJ2-7; TRBD1 matches 8 bases. Per germline, CDR1 SGHRS and CDR2 YFSETQ. The length of the CDR3 is 15 residues. V shed 0 bases and J 7 bases; nucleotides not matched to a gene: 9. CDR3 in amino acids: CASSLVFGQGGEQYF. The CDR3 coding sequence is TGCGCCAGCAGCTTGGTGTTTGGACAGGGCGGAGAGCAGTACTTC. The full variable domain, its missing parts supplied by reference TRBV5-1 and TRBJ2-7, is KAGVTQTPRYLIKTRGQQVTLSCSPISGHRSVSWYQQTPGQGLQFLFEYFSETQRNKGNFPGRFSGRQFSNSRSEMNVSTLELGDSALYLCASSLVFGQGGEQYFGPGTRLTVT.

This clone was seen just once. The chain employs TRBV20-1 and TRBJ2-3; D remains ambiguous. Germline V gene sequence: CDR1 DFQATT, CDR2 SNEGSKA (reference sequence). The ends were cut back, 6 bases at V and 1 base at J, with 14 bases in the middle. The CDR3 is 14 amino acids. The CDR3 DNA sequence: TGCAGTGCCGTCGTGGGGATGGGCACAGATACGCAGTATTTT. Its protein is CSAVVGMGTDTQYF.

This clone was recorded at least ten times. J is TRBJ1-1 and V is TRBV10-2; maybe TRBD1 (6 bases). V lost 4 bases and J lost 8, with 11 bases in between. The CDR3 has 12 residues. Germline-derived CDR1 and CDR2 are WSHSY and SAAADI. The CDR3 nucleotides are TGCGCCAGCAGTGGGTCCGACAGGGAAGCTTTCTTT. The encoded protein is CASSGSDREAFF.

This clone has a count of ten or more. The identical CDR3 is also encoded by other nucleotide sequences in the sample. The CDR3 is CASSLGPGGAQETQYF. As DNA, the CDR3 is TGTGCCAGCAGCTTAGGTCCCGGGGGAGCCCAAGAGACCCAGTACTTC. The rearrangement joins TRBV7-6 to TRBJ2-5, with D possibly TRBD2 on 6 matching bases. The CDR3 sequence is 16 residues long. V dropped 1 base and J dropped 1 base, with 13 bases sitting between them. CDR1 and CDR2 from the germline V gene are SGHVS and FNYEAQ. The variable domain in full, with the rest retrieved from reference TRBV7-6 and TRBJ2-5, is GAGVSQSPRYKVTKRGQDVALRCDPISGHVSLYWYRQALGQGPEFLTYFNYEAQQDKSGLPNDRFSAERPEGSISTLTIQRTEQRDSAMYRCASSLGPGGAQETQYFGPGTRLLVL.

This rearrangement joins TRBV7-8 to TRBJ2-7; 8 bases match TRBD2. J was trimmed by 4 bases and V by 5 bases; bases with no gene match: 4. The CDR3 loop spans 13 amino acids. Germline CDR1 SGHVS, CDR2 FQNEAQ. Here the CDR3 reads CASSRGGWYEQYF. The CDR3 nucleotides read TGTGCCAGCAGCCGGGGGGGGTGGTACGAGCAGTACTTC.

By sample share, this clone is medium-sized (0.01 to 0.1%). The CDR3 loop reads CASSSEYGTSGAYEQYF. Here the CDR3 DNA reads TGTGCCAGCAGTTCAGAATACGGGACTAGCGGTGCCTACGAGCAGTACTTC. This chain uses TRBV27 with TRBJ2-7; TRBD2 aligns across 11 bases. The V gene's germline CDR1 is MNHEY and CDR2 SMNVEV (reference sequence). J was trimmed by 2 bases and V by 4 bases; bases with no gene match: 10. The CDR3 spans 17 residues.

This clone was picked up many times. The chain joins TRBV6-6 to TRBJ2-1; D perhaps matches TRBD2 (6 bases). Trimming left V 0 bases short and J 7 bases short, with 13 bases between. In germline, CDR1 is MNHNY, CDR2 SVGAGI (reference sequence). The CDR3 runs to 15 residues. The CDR3 DNA is TGTGCCAGCAGTTACTCGCAGGGACGGGAGAATGAGCAGTTCTTC. Protein sequence: CASSYSQGRENEQFF.

This clone was counted at least ten times. The V gene is TRBV20-1, the J gene TRBJ2-3; D unresolved. Germline V gene lookup returns CDR1 DFQATT and CDR2 SNEGSKA (reference sequence). The CDR3 sequence is 14 residues long. V lost 0 bases, J lost 0 bases, and 7 bases lay in between. CDR3 region: CSARDSSSTDTQYF. For the CDR3, the DNA is TGCAGTGCTAGAGATTCGTCTAGCACAGATACGCAGTATTTT.

In this sample, this clone is medium-sized. V is TRBV6-2 or TRBV6-3 and J is TRBJ2-7; D assignment may be TRBD1 or TRBD2 (6 bases each). The CDR3 totals 13 residues. V dropped 10 bases and J dropped 3 bases, with 16 bases sitting between them. The V gene's germline CDR1 is MNHEY and CDR2 SVGEGT. CDR3 loop: CATQRGAFYEQYF. The CDR3 DNA follows: TGTGCCACCCAAAGGGGGGCCTTCTACGAGCAGTACTTC.

This clone was observed many times. CDR3 protein: CASSLGAPRGTAFF. The DNA of the CDR3 is TGTGCCAGCAGCTTAGGGGCACCCAGGGGAACAGCTTTCTTT. V gene TRBV7-2 combines with J gene TRBJ1-1, with D possibly being TRBD1 (6 bases). Trimming stripped 1 base from V and 10 bases from J, with 16 bases between. There are 14 residues in the CDR3. The germline gives CDR1 SGHTA, CDR2 FQGNSA. The full variable domain, in which reference TRBV7-2 and TRBJ1-1 provide the parts outside the CDR3, is GAGVSQSPSNKVTEKGKDVELRCDPISGHTALYWYRQSLGQGLEFLIYFQGNSAPDKSGLPSDRFSAERTGGSVSTLTIQRTQQEDSAVYLCASSLGAPRGTAFFGQGTRLTVV.

By share, this clone ranks as medium-sized. This chain connects TRBV6-1 to TRBJ2-7, with 10 bases that match TRBD1. From germline, CDR1 is MNHNS and CDR2 SASEGT. The CDR3 runs to 15 residues. V shed 6 bases and J 4 bases; nucleotides not matched to a gene: 9. CDR3 bases: TGTGCCAGCAGCGTAGGGACAGGGGTGATTTACGAGCAGTACTTC. Translation gives CASSVGTGVIYEQYF.

Ten or more counts support this clone. This chain joins TRBV7-2 and TRBJ2-5, with 7 bases that match TRBD1. The V segment lost 5 bases and the J segment 0 bases; nucleotides outside the gene matches: 3. Germline loops: CDR1 SGHTA, CDR2 FQGNSA. This CDR3 region has 14 residues. This CDR3 is CASSATGDQETQYF. The CDR3 nucleotides are TGTGCCAGCAGCGCTACAGGGGACCAAGAGACCCAGTACTTC.

This clone was seen at least ten times. The chain employs TRBV20-1 and TRBJ1-2; a weak D match, TRBD1 (5 bases). This CDR3 has 12 residues. CDR1 and CDR2 (germline): DFQATT, SNEGSKA (reference sequence). Trimming took 4 bases from V and 8 from J, leaving 14 bases between them. CDR3 in amino acids: CSAIRGRRGYTF. Here the CDR3 DNA reads TGCAGTGCTATCCGGGGGAGAAGGGGCTACACCTTC.